This T cell receptor (beta chain) comes out of a study of radiotherapy plus CTLA-4 blockade in lung cancer (dated by TCRdb to the late 2010s). With regard to the full study: Among enrolled patients, 15% to 20% had an objective response and 31% reached disease control.

The library came from the immunoSEQ multiplex PCR assay. TCRdb took over this immuneACCESS table, retaining in-frame rearrangements with V and J assigned. Such tables are incomplete; in checked studies, under half of the missing clones stem from an unresolved V gene, and the remainder is unexplained. The sample table records about 95,000 clones; 83% of these occur just once. The top ten clonotypes cover 0.65% to 0.9% of the sample. To note about this clone: Which antigen it targets is not known. Base quality data are lacking; no much larger clone is found one base away.

Focal radiation therapy combined with CTLA-4 blockade (ipilimumab) was tested in patients with chemo-refractory metastatic non-small-cell lung cancer. Germline trimming: 3 bases from V, 3 bases from J; junction bases outside gene matches: 12. Taken from cysteine to phenylalanine, the CDR3 has 17 residues. Only the CDR3 portion is preserved as DNA: 51 bases, with reading frame beginning at the first base. Reading the germline V gene (reference sequence) gives CDR1 LNHNV and CDR2 YYDKDF. Findings and caveats that apply to the study as a whole: The strongest predictors of response, as reported, were early dynamic changes in blood T cell clones along with a rise in serum interferon-beta after radiation. After treatment with radiotherapy and ipilimumab, TCR clones that came from tumors expanded in the peripheral blood.

The sequencing here drew on peripheral blood, taken from a patient treated with radiotherapy plus ipilimumab. This sequence was found in a human donor with non-small cell lung cancer who had stable disease on radiotherapy plus ipilimumab. The sequence joins TRBV15 to TRBJ2-7, with 9 bases aligning to TRBD1. The CDR3 sequence is CATSSTRTTGGRYEQYF. DNA sequence: TGTGCCACCAGCAGTACCCGAACCACAGGGGGCCGCTACGAGCAGTACTTC.